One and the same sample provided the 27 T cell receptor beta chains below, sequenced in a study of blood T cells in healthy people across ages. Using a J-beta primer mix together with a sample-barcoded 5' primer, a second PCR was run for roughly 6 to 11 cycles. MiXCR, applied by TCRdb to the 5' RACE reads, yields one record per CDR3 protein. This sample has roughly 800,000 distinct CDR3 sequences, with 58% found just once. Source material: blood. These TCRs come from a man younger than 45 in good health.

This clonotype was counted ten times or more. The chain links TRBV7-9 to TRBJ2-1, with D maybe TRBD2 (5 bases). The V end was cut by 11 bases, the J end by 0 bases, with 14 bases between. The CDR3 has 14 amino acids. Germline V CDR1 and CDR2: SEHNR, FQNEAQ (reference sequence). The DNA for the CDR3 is TGTGCCCTCGCCGGAGGACGCTCCTACAATGAGCAGTTCTTC. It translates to CALAGGRSYNEQFF.

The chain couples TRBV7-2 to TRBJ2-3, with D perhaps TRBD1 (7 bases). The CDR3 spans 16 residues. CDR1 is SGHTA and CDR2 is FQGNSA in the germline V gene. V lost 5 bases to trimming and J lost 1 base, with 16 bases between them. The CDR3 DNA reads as TGTGCCAGCAGCCCGAGGAGGGGGCTAGGCACAGATACGCAGTATTTT. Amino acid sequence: CASSPRRGLGTDTQYF.

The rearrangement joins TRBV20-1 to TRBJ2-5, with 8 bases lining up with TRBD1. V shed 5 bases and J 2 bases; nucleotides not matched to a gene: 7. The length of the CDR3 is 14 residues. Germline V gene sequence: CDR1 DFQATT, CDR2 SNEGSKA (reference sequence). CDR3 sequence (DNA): TGCAGTGCTGGTAGACAGGGGCTTCAAGAGACCCAGTACTTC. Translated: CSAGRQGLQETQYF.

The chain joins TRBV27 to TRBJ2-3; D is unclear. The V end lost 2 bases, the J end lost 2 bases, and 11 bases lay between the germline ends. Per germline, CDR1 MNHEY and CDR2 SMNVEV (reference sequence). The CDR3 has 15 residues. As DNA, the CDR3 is TGTGCCAGCAGTTTACTAACCCCAAACACAGATACGCAGTATTTT. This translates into CASSLLTPNTDTQYF.

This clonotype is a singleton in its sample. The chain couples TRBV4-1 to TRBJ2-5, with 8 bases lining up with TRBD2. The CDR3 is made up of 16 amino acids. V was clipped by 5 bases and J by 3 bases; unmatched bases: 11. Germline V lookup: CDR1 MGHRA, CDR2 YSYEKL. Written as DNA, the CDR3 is TGCGCCAGCAGCTCCCGGGGACGAGCGGGGGAAGAGACCCAGTACTTC. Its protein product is CASSSRGRAGEETQYF.

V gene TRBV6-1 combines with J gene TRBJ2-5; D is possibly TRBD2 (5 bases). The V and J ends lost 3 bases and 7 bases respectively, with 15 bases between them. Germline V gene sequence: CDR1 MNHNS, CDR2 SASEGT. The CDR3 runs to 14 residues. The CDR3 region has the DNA TGTGCCAGCAGTGAGATCCTAGCACTTGGGACCCAGTACTTC. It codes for CASSEILALGTQYF.

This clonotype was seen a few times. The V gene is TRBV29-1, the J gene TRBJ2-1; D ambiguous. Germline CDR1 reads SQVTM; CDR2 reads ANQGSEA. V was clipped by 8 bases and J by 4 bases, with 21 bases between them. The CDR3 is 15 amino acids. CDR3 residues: CSLENVNYGYNEQFF. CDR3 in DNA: TGCAGCCTAGAGAACGTTAACTATGGATACAATGAGCAGTTCTTC.

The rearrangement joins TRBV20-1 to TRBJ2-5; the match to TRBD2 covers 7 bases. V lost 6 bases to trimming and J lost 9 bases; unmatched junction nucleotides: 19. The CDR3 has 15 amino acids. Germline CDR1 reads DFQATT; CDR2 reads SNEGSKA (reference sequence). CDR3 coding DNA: TGCAGTGCCATTGGAAGTGGGAGGGAGGGAAAGGCCCAGTACTTC. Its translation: CSAIGSGREGKAQYF.

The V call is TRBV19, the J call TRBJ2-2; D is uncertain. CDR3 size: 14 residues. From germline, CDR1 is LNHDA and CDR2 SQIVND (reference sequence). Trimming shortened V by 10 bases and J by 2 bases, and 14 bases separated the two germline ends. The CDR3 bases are TGTGCCACTAGGAAGGCCCCCAACACCGGGGAGCTGTTTTTT. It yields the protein CATRKAPNTGELFF.

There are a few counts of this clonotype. CDR3 region: CASRMNSYNEQFF. CDR3 nucleotides: TGTGCCAGCCGGATGAACTCCTACAATGAGCAGTTCTTC. The rearrangement uses TRBV7-9 and TRBJ2-1, with D unresolved. CDR3 length: 13 amino acids. Germline loops: CDR1 SEHNR, CDR2 FQNEAQ (reference sequence). V was trimmed by 8 bases and J by 0 bases, leaving 8 bases between them.

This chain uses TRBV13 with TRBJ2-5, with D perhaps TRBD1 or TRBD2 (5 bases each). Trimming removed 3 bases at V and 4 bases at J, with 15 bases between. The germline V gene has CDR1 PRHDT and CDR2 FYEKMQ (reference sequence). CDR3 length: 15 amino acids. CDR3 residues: CASSFGTGMRETQYF. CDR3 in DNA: TGTGCCAGCAGCTTCGGGACGGGGATGAGAGAGACCCAGTACTTC.

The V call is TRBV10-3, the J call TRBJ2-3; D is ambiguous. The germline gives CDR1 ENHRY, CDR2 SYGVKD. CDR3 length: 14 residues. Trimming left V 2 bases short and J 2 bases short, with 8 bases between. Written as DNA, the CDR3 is TGTGCCATCAGTGAGCCCCGGGCCACAGATACGCAGTATTTT. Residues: CAISEPRATDTQYF.

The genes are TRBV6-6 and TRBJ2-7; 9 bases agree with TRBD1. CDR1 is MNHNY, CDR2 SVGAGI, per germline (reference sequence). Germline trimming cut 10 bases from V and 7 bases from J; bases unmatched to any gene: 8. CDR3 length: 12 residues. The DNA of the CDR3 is TGTGCCACGGGACAGGGAAGGAGAGAGCAGTACTTC. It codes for CATGQGRREQYF.

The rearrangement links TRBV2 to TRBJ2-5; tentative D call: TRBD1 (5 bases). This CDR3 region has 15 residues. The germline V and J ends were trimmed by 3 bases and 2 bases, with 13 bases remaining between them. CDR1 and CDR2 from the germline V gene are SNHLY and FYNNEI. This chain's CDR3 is CASSDDRLTQETQYF. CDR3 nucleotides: TGTGCCAGCAGTGACGACAGACTCACTCAAGAGACCCAGTACTTC.

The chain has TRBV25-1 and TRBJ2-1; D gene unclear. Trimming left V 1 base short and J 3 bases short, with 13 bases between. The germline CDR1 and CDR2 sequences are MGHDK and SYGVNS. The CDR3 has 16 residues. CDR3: CASSEFFLDGYNEQFF. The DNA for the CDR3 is TGTGCCAGCAGTGAATTTTTTTTGGACGGCTACAATGAGCAGTTCTTC.

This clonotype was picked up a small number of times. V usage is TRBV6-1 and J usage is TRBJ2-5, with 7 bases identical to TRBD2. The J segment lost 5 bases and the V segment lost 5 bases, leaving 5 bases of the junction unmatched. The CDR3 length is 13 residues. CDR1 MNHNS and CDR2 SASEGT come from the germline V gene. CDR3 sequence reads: CASSSAGRETQYF. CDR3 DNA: TGTGCCAGCAGTTCAGCGGGGCGCGAGACCCAGTACTTC.

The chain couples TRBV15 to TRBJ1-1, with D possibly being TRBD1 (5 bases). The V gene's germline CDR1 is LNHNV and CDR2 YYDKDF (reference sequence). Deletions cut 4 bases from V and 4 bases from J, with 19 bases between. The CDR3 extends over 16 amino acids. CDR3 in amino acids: CATSTGPDTGATEAFF. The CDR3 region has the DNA TGTGCCACCAGCACAGGACCGGACACCGGGGCCACTGAAGCTTTCTTT.

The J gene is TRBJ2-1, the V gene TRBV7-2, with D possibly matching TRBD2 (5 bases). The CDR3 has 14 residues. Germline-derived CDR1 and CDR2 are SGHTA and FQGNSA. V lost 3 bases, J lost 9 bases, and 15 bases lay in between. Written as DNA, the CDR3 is TGTGCCAGCAGCTTCAGTGCGGGTCTCCCTGAGCAGTTCTTC. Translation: CASSFSAGLPEQFF.

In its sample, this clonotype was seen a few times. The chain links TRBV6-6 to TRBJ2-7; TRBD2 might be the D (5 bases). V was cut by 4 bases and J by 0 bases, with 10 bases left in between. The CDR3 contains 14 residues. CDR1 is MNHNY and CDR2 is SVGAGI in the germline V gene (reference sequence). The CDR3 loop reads CASSWEPYSYEQYF. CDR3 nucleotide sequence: TGTGCCAGCAGTTGGGAGCCTTACTCCTACGAGCAGTACTTC.

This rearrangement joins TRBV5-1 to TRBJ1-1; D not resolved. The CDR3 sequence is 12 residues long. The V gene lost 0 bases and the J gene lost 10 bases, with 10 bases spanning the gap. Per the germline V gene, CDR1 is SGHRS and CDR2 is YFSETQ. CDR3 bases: TGCGCCAGCAGCTTGGCTAGAGCGGTAGCTTTCTTT. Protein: CASSLARAVAFF.

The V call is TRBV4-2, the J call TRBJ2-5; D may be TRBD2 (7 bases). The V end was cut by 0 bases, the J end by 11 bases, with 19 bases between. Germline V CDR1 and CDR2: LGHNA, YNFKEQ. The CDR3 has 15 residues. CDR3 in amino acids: CASSQDTGGADEQYF. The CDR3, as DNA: TGTGCCAGCAGCCAAGATACGGGGGGCGCGGATGAGCAGTACTTC.

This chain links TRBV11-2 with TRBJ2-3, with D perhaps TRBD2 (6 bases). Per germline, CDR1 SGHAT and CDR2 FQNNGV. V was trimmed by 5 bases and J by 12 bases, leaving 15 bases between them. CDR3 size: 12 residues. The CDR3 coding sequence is TGTGCCAGCAGCCGCGGGACCGCCATTCAGTATTTT. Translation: CASSRGTAIQYF.

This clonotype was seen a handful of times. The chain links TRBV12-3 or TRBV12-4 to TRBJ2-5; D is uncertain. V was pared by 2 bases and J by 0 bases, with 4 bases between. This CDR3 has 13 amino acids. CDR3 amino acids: CASSLRNQETQYF. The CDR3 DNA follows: TGTGCCAGCAGTTTACGGAACCAAGAGACCCAGTACTTC.

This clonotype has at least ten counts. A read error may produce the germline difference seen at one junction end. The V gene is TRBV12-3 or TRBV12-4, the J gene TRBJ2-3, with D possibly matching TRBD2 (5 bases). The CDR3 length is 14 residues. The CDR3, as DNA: TGTGCCAGCAGTTTCAGAGGGAGAGGAGATGCGCAGTATTTT. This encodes CASSFRGRGDAQYF.

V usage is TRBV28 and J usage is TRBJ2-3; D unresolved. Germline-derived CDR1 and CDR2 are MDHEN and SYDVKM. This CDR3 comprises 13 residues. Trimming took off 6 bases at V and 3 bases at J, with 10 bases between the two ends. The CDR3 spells CASSGEGTDTQYF. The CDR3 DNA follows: TGTGCCAGCAGCGGTGAAGGAACAGATACGCAGTATTTT.

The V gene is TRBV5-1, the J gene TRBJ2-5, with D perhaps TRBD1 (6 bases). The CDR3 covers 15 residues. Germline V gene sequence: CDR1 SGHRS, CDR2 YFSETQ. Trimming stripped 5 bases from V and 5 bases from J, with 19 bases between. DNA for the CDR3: TGCGCCAGCAGTCCTGGCACAGGGCTTGGGGAGACCCAGTACTTC. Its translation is CASSPGTGLGETQYF.

CDR3 DNA: TGTGCCAGCAGGCCAACAGGGGAGTTTAACTATGGCTACACCTTC. Translated: CASRPTGEFNYGYTF. This chain joins TRBV6-6 and TRBJ1-2; 7 nucleotides agree with TRBD1. Trimming removed 6 bases from V and 1 base from J; junction bases left unmatched: 8. This CDR3 is 15 amino acids long. Looked up from germline, CDR1 is MNHNY and CDR2 is SVGAGI (reference sequence).